This is a list of T cell receptor beta chains from one sample in a study of blood T cell repertoires in COVID-19. Libraries were prepared by immunoSEQ multiplex PCR; TCRdb keeps only in-frame clonotypes and omits some of them. The table lists about 190,000 clones, approximately 86% of them singletons, with roughly 2% in the top ten. Sequenced: peripheral blood. Receptors were obtained from a man between 65 and 85 years old with active or convalescent COVID-19. Each CDR3 is given with its conserved first and last residue. Fields, in order: D gene, clone size, V gene, J gene, CDR3 DNA, CDR3 protein. D genes are given only for firm matches. Size is stated for part of the rows, as once, few or many counts, or as a class when the clone is expanded.

d_gene: TRBD1
abundance: .
v_gene: TRBV10-2
j_gene: TRBJ2-7
CDR3nt: TGCGCCAGCAGGGAGACCGGGACAGACTCCTACGAGCAGTACTTC
CDR3aa: CASRETGTDSYEQYF

d_gene: TRBD1
abundance: .
v_gene: TRBV25-1
j_gene: TRBJ1-6
CDR3nt: TGTGCCAGCAGTGGTGGGACAGGGGGCGGTTCACCCCTCCACTTT
CDR3aa: CASSGGTGGGSPLHF

d_gene: TRBD1
abundance: .
v_gene: TRBV19
j_gene: TRBJ2-1
CDR3nt: TGTGCCAGTGTTAACCGACAGGGGCGATACAATGAGCAGTTCTTC
CDR3aa: CASVNRQGRYNEQFF

d_gene: .
abundance: .
v_gene: TRBV19
j_gene: TRBJ2-6
CDR3nt: TGTGCCAGTAGTCCCGGACGAGGGTCTTCGGCCTCTGGGGCCAACGTCCTGACTTTC
CDR3aa: CASSPGRGSSASGANVLTF

d_gene: TRBD2
abundance: few
v_gene: TRBV6-2/TRBV6-3
j_gene: TRBJ2-7
CDR3nt: TGTGCCAGCAGTTACTCGTGGGCCGGACTAGCGGGCCTCGAGCAGTACTTC
CDR3aa: CASSYSWAGLAGLEQYF

d_gene: .
abundance: .
v_gene: TRBV11-2
j_gene: TRBJ2-7
CDR3nt: TGTGCCAGCAGCCTAGGAGCCTACGAGCAGTACTTC
CDR3aa: CASSLGAYEQYF

d_gene: .
abundance: .
v_gene: TRBV19
j_gene: TRBJ2-6
CDR3nt: TGTGCCAGTAGTATAGTTGAGGGCCTTGCTGGGGCCAACGTCCTGACTTTC
CDR3aa: CASSIVEGLAGANVLTF

d_gene: TRBD1
abundance: .
v_gene: TRBV24-1
j_gene: TRBJ1-5
CDR3nt: TGTGCCACCAGTGTTGGGACAGGGCCCAATCAGCCCCAGCATTTT
CDR3aa: CATSVGTGPNQPQHF

d_gene: TRBD1
abundance: .
v_gene: TRBV28
j_gene: TRBJ1-1
CDR3nt: TGTGCCAGCATCAACAGGGGGAAGATAGAAGCTTTCTTT
CDR3aa: CASINRGKIEAFF

d_gene: TRBD2
abundance: .
v_gene: TRBV14
j_gene: TRBJ2-3
CDR3nt: TGTGCCAGCAGCCAATTCACGGGAGGGCTGAGAGATACGCAGTATTTT
CDR3aa: CASSQFTGGLRDTQYF

d_gene: .
abundance: .
v_gene: TRBV12-3/TRBV12-4
j_gene: TRBJ1-3
CDR3nt: TGTGCCAGCAGCCGGCAGGGTTTCACCATATATTTT
CDR3aa: CASSRQGFTIYF

d_gene: .
abundance: .
v_gene: TRBV20-1
j_gene: TRBJ2-1
CDR3nt: TGCAGTGCTAATCGGGGCAATGAGCAGTTCTTC
CDR3aa: CSANRGNEQFF

d_gene: TRBD1
abundance: .
v_gene: TRBV19
j_gene: TRBJ2-3
CDR3nt: TGTGCCAGTAGTACCTTCTTCACCGGGACAGGGGGCCCGGATACGCAGTATTTT
CDR3aa: CASSTFFTGTGGPDTQYF

d_gene: .
abundance: .
v_gene: TRBV12-3/TRBV12-4
j_gene: TRBJ2-1
CDR3nt: TGTGCCAGCAGTTTTATTGTCAATGAGCAGTTCTTC
CDR3aa: CASSFIVNEQFF

d_gene: .
abundance: .
v_gene: TRBV5-4
j_gene: TRBJ2-7
CDR3nt: TGTGCCAGCAGCTTTGGGGCAGGGCGCGCCGAGCAGTACTTC
CDR3aa: CASSFGAGRAEQYF

d_gene: .
abundance: .
v_gene: TRBV2
j_gene: TRBJ2-7
CDR3nt: TGTGCCAGCACGTCGGTCCGGGGAACACGCGAGCAGTACTTC
CDR3aa: CASTSVRGTREQYF

d_gene: .
abundance: .
v_gene: TRBV11-2
j_gene: TRBJ2-5
CDR3nt: TGTGCCAGCAGCCCGGGGGAGACCCAGTACTTC
CDR3aa: CASSPGETQYF

d_gene: .
abundance: .
v_gene: TRBV12-3/TRBV12-4
j_gene: TRBJ1-5
CDR3nt: TGTGCCAGCAGTTTATCAGGGGCTCAGCCCCAGCATTTT
CDR3aa: CASSLSGAQPQHF

d_gene: .
abundance: .
v_gene: TRBV21-1
j_gene: TRBJ1-3
CDR3nt: TGTGCCAGCAGCCACCGGGACTCCCGGGGGACTGGAAACACCATATATTTT
CDR3aa: CASSHRDSRGTGNTIYF

d_gene: TRBD2
abundance: .
v_gene: TRBV19
j_gene: TRBJ2-7
CDR3nt: TGTGCCAGTAGCGCCCTAGCGGGGGAGCAGTACTTC
CDR3aa: CASSALAGEQYF

d_gene: TRBD1
abundance: .
v_gene: TRBV5-5
j_gene: TRBJ1-1
CDR3nt: TGTGCCAGCAGCTTGCGGACAGGGGTTTTAGACACTGAAGCTTTCTTT
CDR3aa: CASSLRTGVLDTEAFF

d_gene: TRBD1
abundance: once
v_gene: TRBV19
j_gene: TRBJ1-1
CDR3nt: TGTGCCACTAAACAGGGGGTGGGTGCCACTGAAGCTTTCTTT
CDR3aa: CATKQGVGATEAFF

d_gene: .
abundance: .
v_gene: TRBV11-3
j_gene: TRBJ1-2
CDR3nt: TGTGCCAGCATCCTTAACTGGGGACGGGGGGCAGGTAACAACTATGGCTACACCTTC
CDR3aa: CASILNWGRGAGNNYGYTF

d_gene: .
abundance: .
v_gene: TRBV28
j_gene: TRBJ2-5
CDR3nt: TGTGCCAGCAGTTTAAACGGTGAACAGGGTCAAGAGACCCAGTACTTC
CDR3aa: CASSLNGEQGQETQYF

d_gene: .
abundance: .
v_gene: TRBV5-1
j_gene: TRBJ2-5
CDR3nt: TGCGCCAGCAGCTTGATGCAGCAAGAGACCCAGTACTTC
CDR3aa: CASSLMQQETQYF

d_gene: TRBD1
abundance: .
v_gene: TRBV6-5
j_gene: TRBJ1-2
CDR3nt: TGTGCCACCGGACAGGGGAACTATGGCTACACCTTC
CDR3aa: CATGQGNYGYTF

d_gene: TRBD2
abundance: .
v_gene: TRBV24-1
j_gene: TRBJ2-3
CDR3nt: TGTGCCACCAGTGAGGTACTAGCGGGGGACGGGCCAGATACGCAGTATTTT
CDR3aa: CATSEVLAGDGPDTQYF

d_gene: .
abundance: .
v_gene: TRBV12-3/TRBV12-4
j_gene: TRBJ1-2
CDR3nt: TGTGCCAGCAGTTTAGGGCAAGTCTATGGCTACACCTTC
CDR3aa: CASSLGQVYGYTF

d_gene: .
abundance: .
v_gene: TRBV2
j_gene: TRBJ2-5
CDR3nt: TGTGCCAGCAACACACCGGGGCCGGGGGAAGGGACCCAGTACTTC
CDR3aa: CASNTPGPGEGTQYF

d_gene: TRBD1
abundance: .
v_gene: TRBV2
j_gene: TRBJ1-3
CDR3nt: TGTGCCAGCAGTGGGGACAGGGGAAACACCATATATTTT
CDR3aa: CASSGDRGNTIYF

d_gene: TRBD1
abundance: .
v_gene: TRBV2
j_gene: TRBJ1-2
CDR3nt: TGTGCCAGCAGCGGACAGGGGAGGAACTATGGCTACACCTTC
CDR3aa: CASSGQGRNYGYTF